The sequence of this T cell receptor (beta chain) was determined in a study of T-cell memory formation after mild COVID-19. Study-level findings and limits: Clones which contracted sat mainly in CM and EM if CD4+, and in EMRA if CD8+.

Regarding this clonotype: Its antigen is unknown.

Libraries for TCRalpha and TCRbeta carried sample barcodes and unique molecular identifiers via 5'RACE. Each CDR3 protein gets one entry after TCRdb re-called the 5' RACE reads with MiXCR. This sample has fewer than 250,000 distinct CDR3 sequences, with roughly a tenth found just once. The germline V gene encodes CDR1 SGHDT and CDR2 YYEEEE. The CDR3 is 13 residues long. V lost 3 bases and J lost 4, with 10 bases in between. The sequence derives from a man between 18 and 35 years old who had mild COVID-19 (a few samples of this study predate the infection). Cell type and time point are not known. The sequencing sample was made of PBMCs or a T cell subset sorted from them (not recorded which). The rearrangement joins TRBV5-6 to TRBJ1-1; D ambiguous. As DNA, the CDR3 is TGTGCCAGCAGCTCTCGAGGTTCCACTGAAGCTTTCTTT. Encoded protein: CASSSRGSTEAFF.